Listed below are T cell receptor beta chains from one sample, sequenced in a study of blood T cell repertoires in COVID-19. Assay used: immunoSEQ multiplex PCR; TCRdb lists only in-frame clones, some missing. The sample carries approximately 63,000 clones, about nine tenths recorded once. Sequencing was performed on peripheral blood. Source of these receptors: a woman aged 80 or older with acute or convalescent COVID-19. CDR3s include the opening cysteine and the closing phenylalanine or tryptophan. The order of the fields is CDR3 protein, J gene, V gene.

cdr3_aa: CASVRDSNEQFF; j_call: TRBJ2-1; v_call: TRBV2
cdr3_aa: CASTPSGVNTGELFF; j_call: TRBJ2-2; v_call: TRBV3-1/TRBV3-2
cdr3_aa: CASSGDRTNYGYTF; j_call: TRBJ1-2; v_call: TRBV2
cdr3_aa: CASSFTSSQETQYF; j_call: TRBJ2-5; v_call: TRBV5-1
cdr3_aa: CASSLGQGKETQYF; j_call: TRBJ2-5; v_call: TRBV5-1
cdr3_aa: CASSLGIFNEQFF; j_call: TRBJ2-1; v_call: TRBV2
cdr3_aa: CASSQQAGIPSTDTQYF; j_call: TRBJ2-3; v_call: TRBV5-1
cdr3_aa: CSVDLSGNTGELFF; j_call: TRBJ2-2; v_call: TRBV29-1
cdr3_aa: CASSGLGRSEQFF; j_call: TRBJ2-1; v_call: TRBV2
cdr3_aa: CASSHGGGDYGYTF; j_call: TRBJ1-2; v_call: TRBV27
cdr3_aa: CASSATGTLSGNTIYF; j_call: TRBJ1-3; v_call: TRBV9
cdr3_aa: CASRKRETYNEQFF; j_call: TRBJ2-1; v_call: TRBV2
cdr3_aa: CASSPRGLDTDTQYF; j_call: TRBJ2-3; v_call: TRBV18
cdr3_aa: CASINLSGNTIYF; j_call: TRBJ1-3; v_call: TRBV19
cdr3_aa: CASSGPQETQYF; j_call: TRBJ2-5; v_call: TRBV9
cdr3_aa: CACDRGVTEAFF; j_call: TRBJ1-1; v_call: TRBV30
cdr3_aa: CASSYYGVRVNEQFF; j_call: TRBJ2-1; v_call: TRBV6-5
cdr3_aa: CAWNNGQGRDQPQHF; j_call: TRBJ1-5; v_call: TRBV30
cdr3_aa: CAISPASGMSYEQYF; j_call: TRBJ2-7; v_call: TRBV10-3
cdr3_aa: CASSPLLAGPGEQYF; j_call: TRBJ2-7; v_call: TRBV14
cdr3_aa: CATSRAGGTDTQYF; j_call: TRBJ2-3; v_call: TRBV24-1
cdr3_aa: CASSLGGQRSEGYTF; j_call: TRBJ1-2; v_call: TRBV7-9
cdr3_aa: CASSSRLAGNTGELFF; j_call: TRBJ2-2; v_call: TRBV9
cdr3_aa: CATSDPLRGKQYF; j_call: TRBJ2-7; v_call: TRBV24-1
cdr3_aa: CASSQETGNNSPLHF; j_call: TRBJ1-6; v_call: TRBV3-1/TRBV3-2
cdr3_aa: CASSELGQLANEKLFF; j_call: TRBJ1-4; v_call: TRBV6-1
cdr3_aa: CASRPGLGIYEQYF; j_call: TRBJ2-7; v_call: TRBV5-1
cdr3_aa: CAISGPGIHTGELFF; j_call: TRBJ2-2; v_call: TRBV10-3
cdr3_aa: CARNPPDRGGAEAFF; j_call: TRBJ1-1; v_call: TRBV28
cdr3_aa: CASSQDDSTNPYEQYF; j_call: TRBJ2-7; v_call: TRBV14
cdr3_aa: CASSSPRQGSAENEKLFF; j_call: TRBJ1-4; v_call: TRBV28
cdr3_aa: CASSLDPGQGLSTNEKLFF; j_call: TRBJ1-4; v_call: TRBV5-1
cdr3_aa: CASSRGSMGAYEQYF; j_call: TRBJ2-7; v_call: TRBV6-5
cdr3_aa: CASSEFTVDTQYF; j_call: TRBJ2-3; v_call: TRBV2
cdr3_aa: CASSKSLAGYNEQFF; j_call: TRBJ2-1; v_call: TRBV6-5
cdr3_aa: CASSLAGNSEAFF; j_call: TRBJ1-1; v_call: TRBV5-1
cdr3_aa: CASSPNREGTEAFF; j_call: TRBJ1-1; v_call: TRBV18
cdr3_aa: CASSEGRAGNTIYF; j_call: TRBJ1-3; v_call: TRBV6-1
cdr3_aa: CASSLRQGHGELFF; j_call: TRBJ2-2; v_call: TRBV27
cdr3_aa: CASSLQGGNTGELFF; j_call: TRBJ2-2; v_call: TRBV7-2